This record covers a single T cell receptor beta chain. The antigen is not known. Per germline, CDR1 MNHNS and CDR2 SASEGT. Trimming took 6 bases from V and 5 from J, leaving 15 bases between them. The CDR3 totals 14 residues. This entry comes from a study of T-cell reconstitution after alpha-beta-depleted transplantation in children. As it was prepared, the TCRbeta library received unique molecular identifiers. TCRdb reanalysed the PCR reads using MiXCR and keeps one entry per CDR3 protein. The data contain 500,000 to 750,000 distinct CDR3 sequences, over 25% of them singletons. Findings and caveats of the study: Several patients had high TCRbeta diversity at day 60; it came from surviving recipient T cells and thymic progenitors. A year post-transplant, T-cell counts and diversity derived mostly from newly produced T cells. Reportedly, alpha-beta T cells present about two months post-transplant originated from several hundred expanded clones of graft origin.

The sequencing here drew on PBMCs, taken before TCRalphabeta/CD19-depleted stem cell transplant. The receptor was derived from a boy in the first two years of life with Wiskott-Aldrich syndrome, due to receive a stem cell transplant. The chain uses TRBV6-1 and TRBJ2-3; D may match TRBD1 or TRBD2 (5 bases each). CDR3 in amino acids: CASRPGPVVDTQYF. CDR3 nucleotides: TGTGCCAGCAGACCGGGGCCCGTGGTAGATACGCAGTATTTT.